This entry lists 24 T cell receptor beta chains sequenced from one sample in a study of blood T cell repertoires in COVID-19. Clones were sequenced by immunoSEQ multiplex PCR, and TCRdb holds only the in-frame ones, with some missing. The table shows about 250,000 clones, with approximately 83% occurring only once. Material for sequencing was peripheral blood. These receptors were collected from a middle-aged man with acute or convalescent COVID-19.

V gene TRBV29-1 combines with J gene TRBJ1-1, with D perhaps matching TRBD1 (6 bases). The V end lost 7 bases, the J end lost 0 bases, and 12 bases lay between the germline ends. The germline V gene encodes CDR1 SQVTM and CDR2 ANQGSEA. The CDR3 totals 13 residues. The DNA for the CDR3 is TGCAGCGGGCACAGGGCCATGAACACTGAAGCTTTCTTT. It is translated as CSGHRAMNTEAFF.

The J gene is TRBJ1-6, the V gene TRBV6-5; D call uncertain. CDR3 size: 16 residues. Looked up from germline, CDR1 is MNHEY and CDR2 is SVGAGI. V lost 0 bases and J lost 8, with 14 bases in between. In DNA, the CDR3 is TGTGCCAGCAGTTACTCGAGGTCCGGGGAGGATTCACCCCTCCACTTT. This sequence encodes CASSYSRSGEDSPLHF.

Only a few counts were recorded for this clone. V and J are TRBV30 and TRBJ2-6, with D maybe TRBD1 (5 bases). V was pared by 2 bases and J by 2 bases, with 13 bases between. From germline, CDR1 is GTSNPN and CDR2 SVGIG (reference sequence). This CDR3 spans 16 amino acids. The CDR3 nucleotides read TGTGCCTGGAGTACAGGTCCCTCGGCTGGGGCCAACGTCCTGACTTTC. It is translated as CAWSTGPSAGANVLTF.

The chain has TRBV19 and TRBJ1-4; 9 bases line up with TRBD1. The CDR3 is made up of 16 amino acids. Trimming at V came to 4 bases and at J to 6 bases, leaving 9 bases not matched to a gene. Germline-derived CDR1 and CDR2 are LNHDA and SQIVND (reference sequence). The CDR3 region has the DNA TGTGCCAGTAGTAAGGCCGGGACAGGGAGAGATGAAAAACTGTTTTTT. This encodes CASSKAGTGRDEKLFF.

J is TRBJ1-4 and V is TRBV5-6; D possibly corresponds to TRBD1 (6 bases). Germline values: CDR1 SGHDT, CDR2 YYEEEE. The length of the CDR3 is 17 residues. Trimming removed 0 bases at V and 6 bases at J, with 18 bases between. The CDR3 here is CASSLVAGELSYEKLFF. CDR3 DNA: TGTGCCAGCAGCTTGGTGGCAGGGGAATTAAGTTATGAAAAACTGTTTTTT. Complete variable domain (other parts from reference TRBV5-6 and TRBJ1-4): DAGVTQSPTHLIKTRGQQVTLRCSPKSGHDTVSWYQQALGQGPQFIFQYYEEEERQRGNFPDRFSGHQFPNYSSELNVNALLLGDSALYLCASSLVAGELSYEKLFFGSGTQLSVL.

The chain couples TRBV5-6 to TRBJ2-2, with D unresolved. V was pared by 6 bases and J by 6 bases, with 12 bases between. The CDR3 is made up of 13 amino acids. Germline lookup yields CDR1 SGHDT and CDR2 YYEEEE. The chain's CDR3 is CASNKIRAGELFF. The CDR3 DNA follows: TGTGCCAGCAATAAGATTCGAGCCGGGGAGCTGTTTTTT.

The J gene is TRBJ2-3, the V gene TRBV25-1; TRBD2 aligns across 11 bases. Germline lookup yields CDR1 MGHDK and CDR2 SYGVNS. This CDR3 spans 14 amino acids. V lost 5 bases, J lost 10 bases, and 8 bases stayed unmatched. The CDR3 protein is CASSLSSGRIAQYF. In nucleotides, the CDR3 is TGTGCCAGCAGTTTGTCTAGCGGGAGGATCGCGCAGTATTTT.

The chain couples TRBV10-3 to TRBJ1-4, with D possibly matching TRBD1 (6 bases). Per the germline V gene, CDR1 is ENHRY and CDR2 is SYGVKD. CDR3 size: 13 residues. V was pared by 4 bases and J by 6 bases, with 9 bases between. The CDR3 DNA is TGTGCCATCAGTGTCAACAGGGATGAAAAACTGTTTTTT. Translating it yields CAISVNRDEKLFF.

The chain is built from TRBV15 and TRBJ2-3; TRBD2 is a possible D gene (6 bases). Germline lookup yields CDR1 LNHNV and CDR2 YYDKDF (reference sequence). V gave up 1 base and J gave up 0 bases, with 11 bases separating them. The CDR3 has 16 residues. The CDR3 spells CATSRGWEASTDTQYF. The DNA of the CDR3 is TGTGCCACCAGCAGAGGGTGGGAGGCGAGCACAGATACGCAGTATTTT.

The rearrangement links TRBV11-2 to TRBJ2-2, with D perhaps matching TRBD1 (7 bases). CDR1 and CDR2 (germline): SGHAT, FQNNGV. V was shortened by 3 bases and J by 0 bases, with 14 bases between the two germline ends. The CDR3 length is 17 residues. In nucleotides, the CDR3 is TGTGCCAGCAGCTTTAGTCGGGGGACAGCGAACACCGGGGAGCTGTTTTTT. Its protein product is CASSFSRGTANTGELFF.

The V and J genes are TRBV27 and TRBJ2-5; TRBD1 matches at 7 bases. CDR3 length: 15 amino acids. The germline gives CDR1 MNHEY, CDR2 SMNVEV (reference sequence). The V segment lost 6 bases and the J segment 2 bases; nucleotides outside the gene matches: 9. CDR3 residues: CASRPSGGSQETQYF. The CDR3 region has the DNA TGTGCCAGCAGGCCTTCAGGGGGTTCACAAGAGACCCAGTACTTC.

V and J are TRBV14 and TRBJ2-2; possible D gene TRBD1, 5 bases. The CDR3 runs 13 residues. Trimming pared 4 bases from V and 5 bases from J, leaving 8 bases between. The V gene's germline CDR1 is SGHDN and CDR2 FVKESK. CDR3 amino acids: CASSPTVTGELFF. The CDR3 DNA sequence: TGTGCCAGCAGCCCGACAGTGACCGGGGAGCTGTTTTTT.

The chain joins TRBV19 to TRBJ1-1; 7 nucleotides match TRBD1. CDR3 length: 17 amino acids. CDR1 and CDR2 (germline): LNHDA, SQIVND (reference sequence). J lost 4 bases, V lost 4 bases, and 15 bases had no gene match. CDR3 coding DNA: TGTGCCAGTAGTACCCGACGGACAGGCGGTTTGGGCACTGAAGCTTTCTTT. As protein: CASSTRRTGGLGTEAFF.

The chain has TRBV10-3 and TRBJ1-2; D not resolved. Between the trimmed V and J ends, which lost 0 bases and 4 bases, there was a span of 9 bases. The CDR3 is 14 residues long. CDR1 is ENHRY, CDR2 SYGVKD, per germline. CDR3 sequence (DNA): TGTGCCATCAGTGAGTCTGTGTCAGGCTATGGCTACACCTTC. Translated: CAISESVSGYGYTF.

The DNA of the CDR3 is TGTGCCAGCAGCCAAATGGGGGGTGGCAATCAGCCCCAGCATTTT. Translating gives CASSQMGGGNQPQHF. The V call is TRBV3-1 (or the pseudogene TRBV3-2), the J call TRBJ1-5, with a possible D match to TRBD1 (5 bases). Between the trimmed V and J ends, which lost 2 bases and 2 bases, there was a span of 10 bases. CDR1 and CDR2 from the germline V gene are LGHDT and YNNKEL (reference sequence). There are 15 residues in the CDR3.

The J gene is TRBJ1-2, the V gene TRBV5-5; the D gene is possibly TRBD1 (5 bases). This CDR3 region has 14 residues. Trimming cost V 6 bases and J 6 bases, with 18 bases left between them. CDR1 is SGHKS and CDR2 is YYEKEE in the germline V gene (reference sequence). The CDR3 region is CASTLLEGFDGYTF. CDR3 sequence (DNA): TGTGCCAGCACCCTCTTGGAGGGGTTCGATGGCTACACCTTC.

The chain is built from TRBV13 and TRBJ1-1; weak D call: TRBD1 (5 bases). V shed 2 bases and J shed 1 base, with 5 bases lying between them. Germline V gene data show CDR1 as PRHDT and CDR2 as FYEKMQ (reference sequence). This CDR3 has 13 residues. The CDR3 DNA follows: TGTGCCAGCAGCTTACAGGGGAACACTGAAGCTTTCTTT. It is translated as CASSLQGNTEAFF.

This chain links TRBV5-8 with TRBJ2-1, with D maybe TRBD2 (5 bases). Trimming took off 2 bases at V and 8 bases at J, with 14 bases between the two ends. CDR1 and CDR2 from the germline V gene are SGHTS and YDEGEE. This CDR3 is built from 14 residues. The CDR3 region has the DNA TGTGCCAGCAGCTTAGGTTCTGCCGGGGATGAGCAGTTCTTC. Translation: CASSLGSAGDEQFF.

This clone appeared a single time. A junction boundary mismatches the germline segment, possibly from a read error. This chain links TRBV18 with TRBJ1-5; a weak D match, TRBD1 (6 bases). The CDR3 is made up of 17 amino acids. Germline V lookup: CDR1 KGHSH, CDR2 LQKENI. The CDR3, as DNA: TGTGCCAGCTCACCACGTTCCGGACAGAGTTCCAATGAGCCCCAGCATTTT. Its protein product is CASSPRSGQSSNEPQHF.

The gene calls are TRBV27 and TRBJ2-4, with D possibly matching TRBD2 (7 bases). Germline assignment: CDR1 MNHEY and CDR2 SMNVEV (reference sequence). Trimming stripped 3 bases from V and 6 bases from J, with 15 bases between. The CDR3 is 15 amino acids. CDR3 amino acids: CASSLYTGRGNIQYF. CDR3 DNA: TGTGCCAGCAGTTTGTATACAGGGAGGGGAAACATTCAGTACTTC.

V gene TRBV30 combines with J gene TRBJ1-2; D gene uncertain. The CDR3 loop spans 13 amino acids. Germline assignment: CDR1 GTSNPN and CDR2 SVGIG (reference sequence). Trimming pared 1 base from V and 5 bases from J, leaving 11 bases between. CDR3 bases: TGTGCCTGGAGTGACGAGCATTCGTATGGCTACACCTTC. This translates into CAWSDEHSYGYTF.

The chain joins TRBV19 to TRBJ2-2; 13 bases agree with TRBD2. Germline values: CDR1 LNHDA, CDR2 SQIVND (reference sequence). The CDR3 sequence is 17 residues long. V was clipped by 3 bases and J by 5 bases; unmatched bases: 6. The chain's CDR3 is CASSMTSGRRGTGELFF. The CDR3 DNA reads TGTGCCAGTAGTATGACTAGCGGGAGGAGAGGGACCGGGGAGCTGTTTTTT.

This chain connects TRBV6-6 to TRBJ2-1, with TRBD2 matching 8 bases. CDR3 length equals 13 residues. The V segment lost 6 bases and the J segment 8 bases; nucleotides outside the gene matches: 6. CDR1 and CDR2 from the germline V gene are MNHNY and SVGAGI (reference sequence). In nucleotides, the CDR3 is TGTGCCAGCAGAAGCGGGGGACTCCATGAGCAGTTCTTC. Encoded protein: CASRSGGLHEQFF.

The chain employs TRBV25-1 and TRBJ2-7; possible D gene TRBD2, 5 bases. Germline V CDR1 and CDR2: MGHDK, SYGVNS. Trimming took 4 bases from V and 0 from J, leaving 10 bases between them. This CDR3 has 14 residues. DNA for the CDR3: TGTGCCAGCAGTGGAGGGTACCCCTCCTACGAGCAGTACTTC. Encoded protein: CASSGGYPSYEQYF.